This passage covers 30 T cell receptor beta chains from one sample sequenced in a study of cytomegalovirus exposure and HLA in healthy donors. PCR amplification relied on 60 Vbeta primers (plus 13 Jbeta primers). Only in-frame clones appear in the TCRdb table, and some are missing; sequencing was by immunoSEQ multiplex PCR. The sample has approximately 150,000 clones, under 90% seen once. Sample: PBMCs. The receptors were sampled from a man younger than 40 in good health and CMV-seronegative.

The chain uses TRBV11-2 and TRBJ1-1; D is perhaps TRBD1 (5 bases). Germline CDR1 is SGHAT and CDR2 is FQNNGV. The V gene lost 3 bases and the J gene lost 5 bases, with 13 bases spanning the gap. The CDR3 totals 14 residues. The CDR3 loop is CASSLGGAGTEAFF. In DNA form, the CDR3 reads TGTGCCAGCAGCTTGGGCGGGGCCGGGACTGAAGCTTTCTTT.

The J gene is TRBJ2-3, the V gene TRBV6-5; D call uncertain. This CDR3 is built from 16 residues. CDR1 is MNHEY and CDR2 is SVGAGI in the germline V gene. The germline V and J ends were trimmed by 4 bases and 2 bases, with 16 bases remaining between them. CDR3 loop: CASSLTAFPLTDTQYF. The CDR3 bases are TGTGCCAGCAGTTTGACTGCCTTCCCACTCACAGATACGCAGTATTTT.

The chain uses TRBV4-1 and TRBJ2-7; D is possibly TRBD1 (5 bases). The germline V and J ends were trimmed by 1 base and 2 bases, with 12 bases remaining between them. This CDR3 has 15 residues. Germline lookup yields CDR1 MGHRA and CDR2 YSYEKL. The CDR3 spells CASSQGIGVTYEQYF. In nucleotides, the CDR3 is TGCGCCAGCAGCCAAGGTATAGGGGTAACCTACGAGCAGTACTTC.

The chain is built from TRBV4-1 and TRBJ2-2, with 7 bases identical to TRBD2. The CDR3 totals 17 residues. With V trimmed by 5 bases and J by 0 bases, 9 bases remained unmatched. The V gene's germline CDR1 is MGHRA and CDR2 YSYEKL. The DNA for the CDR3 is TGCGCCAGCAGCTCCCGAGGGGCGGGGGCGAACACCGGGGAGCTGTTTTTT. Translating it yields CASSSRGAGANTGELFF.

To note about this clone: Other nucleotide sequences in the sample specify the same CDR3. V usage is TRBV7-2 and J usage is TRBJ2-2, with D tentatively TRBD2 (5 bases). The CDR3 totals 15 residues. Trimming pared 3 bases from V and 1 base from J, leaving 9 bases between. The germline CDR1 and CDR2 sequences are SGHTA and FQGNSA. CDR3 amino acids: CASSFFGVNTGELFF. For the CDR3, the DNA is TGTGCCAGCAGCTTCTTCGGGGTGAACACCGGGGAGCTGTTTTTT.

The CDR3 region has the DNA TGTGCCAGCAGTGAAGACAGGGCGGAGACCCAGTACTTC. This encodes CASSEDRAETQYF. The rearrangement uses TRBV2 and TRBJ2-5; maybe TRBD1 (6 bases). The CDR3 runs 13 residues. The germline V gene encodes CDR1 SNHLY and CDR2 FYNNEI. Trimming stripped 1 base from V and 5 bases from J, with 8 bases between.

The V and J genes are TRBV6-5 and TRBJ2-7, with unresolved D. Between the trimmed V and J ends, which lost 3 bases and 0 bases, there was a span of 15 bases. The germline CDR1 and CDR2 sequences are MNHEY and SVGAGI. The CDR3 totals 16 residues. CDR3 nucleotide sequence: TGTGCCAGCAGTTATCTCGACGGAGATAGCTCCTACGAGCAGTACTTC. Translation gives CASSYLDGDSSYEQYF.

This clone was observed a single time. The chain joins TRBV11-3 to TRBJ1-1, with a tentative D call TRBD1 (5 bases). Between the trimmed V and J ends, which lost 2 bases and 4 bases, there was a span of 8 bases. The CDR3 sequence is 13 residues long. The V gene's germline CDR1 is SGHNT and CDR2 YENEEA. The CDR3 region is CASSLRGATEAFF. In nucleotides, the CDR3 is TGTGCCAGCAGCTTAAGGGGCGCCACTGAAGCTTTCTTT.

This chain uses TRBV6-5 with TRBJ1-1; D unresolved. This CDR3 is built from 13 residues. Between the trimmed V and J ends, which lost 6 bases and 4 bases, there was a span of 12 bases. Germline V gene sequence: CDR1 MNHEY, CDR2 SVGAGI. The CDR3 DNA reads TGTGCCAGCAGGCCTTTTCGGGTCACTGAAGCTTTCTTT. This translates into CASRPFRVTEAFF.

The chain is built from TRBV18 and TRBJ1-4; tentative D call: TRBD1 (5 bases). CDR3 size: 14 residues. Germline assignment: CDR1 KGHSH and CDR2 LQKENI. The ends were cut back, 4 bases at V and 6 bases at J, with 12 bases in the middle. The CDR3: CASSRRAKDEKLFF. The DNA of the CDR3 is TGTGCCAGCTCACGCAGGGCGAAGGATGAAAAACTGTTTTTT. The whole variable domain, filled in from reference TRBV18 and TRBJ1-4, reads NAGVMQNPRHLVRRRGQEARLRCSPMKGHSHVYWYRQLPEEGLKFMVYLQKENIIDESGMPKERFSAEFPKEGPSILRIQQVVRGDSAAYFCASSRRAKDEKLFFGSGTQLSVL.

The chain couples TRBV21-1 to TRBJ2-5; the D segment call TRBD2 is taken from the table without a DNA check. TRBV21-1 counts as a pseudogene. This CDR3 comprises 13 residues. The CDR3 is CASRSGKEETQYF. The CDR3 DNA reads TGTGCCAGCCGATCGGGGAAAGAAGAGACCCAGTACTTC.

V gene TRBV9 combines with J gene TRBJ2-7, with D perhaps TRBD2 (7 bases). This CDR3 comprises 16 residues. Germline lookup yields CDR1 SGDLS and CDR2 YYNGEE. V dropped 0 bases and J dropped 3 bases, with 16 bases sitting between them. CDR3 residues: CASSVEGGGTLYEQYF. CDR3 DNA: TGTGCCAGCAGCGTAGAAGGGGGGGGGACACTCTACGAGCAGTACTTC.

This sequence joins TRBV30 and TRBJ2-7, with a weak D call TRBD2 (6 bases). The CDR3 extends over 13 amino acids. Trimming left V 3 bases short and J 12 bases short, with 21 bases between. CDR1 is GTSNPN and CDR2 is SVGIG in the germline V gene (reference sequence). The CDR3 nucleotides are TGTGCCTGGAGCGGAGGTGTAGACCGGGAGAGGTACTTC. Translating it yields CAWSGGVDRERYF.

The V call is TRBV19, the J call TRBJ2-1; 7 nucleotides agree with TRBD1. The CDR3 runs 14 residues. Germline trimming cut 10 bases from V and 7 bases from J; bases unmatched to any gene: 13. Germline-derived CDR1 and CDR2 are LNHDA and SQIVND (reference sequence). In DNA form, the CDR3 reads TGTGCCACAGAGATACGACAGGGCGGGAATGAGCAGTTCTTC. Translation gives CATEIRQGGNEQFF.

The rearrangement links TRBV11-2 to TRBJ2-7; D is uncertain. Germline-derived CDR1 and CDR2 are SGHAT and FQNNGV. The CDR3 runs 12 residues. V was shortened by 0 bases and J by 9 bases, with 9 bases between the two germline ends. The CDR3 loop reads CASSLDPRLQYF. For the CDR3, the DNA is TGTGCCAGCAGCTTAGACCCACGGTTGCAGTACTTC.

The J gene is TRBJ2-3, the V gene TRBV27; D unresolved. The germline V gene has CDR1 MNHEY and CDR2 SMNVEV (reference sequence). The CDR3 has 13 amino acids. With 5 bases removed from V and 2 bases from J, the gap between germline ends came to 8 bases. The CDR3 nucleotides read TGTGCCAGCAGTCACAGTTTCACAGATACGCAGTATTTT. Encoded protein: CASSHSFTDTQYF.

This clone was detected only a few times. The chain employs TRBV2 and TRBJ2-7; TRBD1 agrees at 8 bases. This CDR3 comprises 14 residues. Unmatched junction bases numbered 6, after V lost 3 bases and J lost 5 bases. Germline values: CDR1 SNHLY, CDR2 FYNNEI. As DNA, the CDR3 is TGTGCCAGCAGTGAGGACAGGGAAATAGACGAGCAGTACTTC. It encodes CASSEDREIDEQYF. The full variable domain, rest sourced from reference TRBV2 and TRBJ2-7, is EPEVTQTPSHQVTQMGQEVILRCVPISNHLYFYWYRQILGQKVEFLVSFYNNEISEKSEIFDDQFSVERPDGSNFTLKIRSTKLEDSAMYFCASSEDREIDEQYFGPGTRLTVT.

The chain uses TRBV30 and TRBJ1-1; tentative D call: TRBD1 (5 bases). There are 17 residues in the CDR3. Germline lookup yields CDR1 GTSNPN and CDR2 SVGIG (reference sequence). Trimming shortened V by 2 bases and J by 1 base, and 20 bases separated the two germline ends. CDR3 sequence (DNA): TGTGCCTGGAGTTCCGGTGTAGGGGTGCGGGAGAACACTGAAGCTTTCTTT. This encodes CAWSSGVGVRENTEAFF.

This clone has a single count. The J gene is TRBJ1-3, the V gene TRBV27; 7 bases line up with TRBD1. Germline-derived CDR1 and CDR2 are MNHEY and SMNVEV (reference sequence). The junction had 8 bases not matched to a gene; V was cut back by 5 bases and J by 4 bases. CDR3 length: 15 residues. The CDR3 DNA reads as TGTGCCAGCAGTCTCCAGGGGGTGAACGGAAACACCATATATTTT. Protein: CASSLQGVNGNTIYF.

This clone occurred once. The chain uses TRBV7-9 and TRBJ2-1; 10 bases map to TRBD2. Germline CDR1 reads SEHNR; CDR2 reads FQNEAQ (reference sequence). J lost 9 bases, V lost 2 bases, and 7 bases had no gene match. This CDR3 is built from 15 residues. As DNA, the CDR3 is TGTGCCAGCAGCTTACCCTGGACTAGCGGAAGTGAGCAGTTCTTC. It specifies CASSLPWTSGSEQFF. The whole variable domain, remainder taken from reference TRBV7-9 and TRBJ2-1, is DTGVSQNPRHKITKRGQNVTFRCDPISEHNRLYWYRQTLGQGPEFLTYFQNEAQLEKSRLLSDRFSAERPKGSFSTLEIQRTEQGDSAMYLCASSLPWTSGSEQFFGPGTRLTVL.

The genes are TRBV15 and TRBJ2-1; 8 nucleotides line up with TRBD2. The CDR3 has 15 amino acids. V lost 2 bases, J lost 4 bases, and 4 bases stayed unmatched. Germline V lookup: CDR1 LNHNV, CDR2 YYDKDF (reference sequence). This CDR3 is CATSRPGREYNEQFF. The CDR3 region has the DNA TGTGCCACCAGCAGACCCGGGAGGGAGTACAATGAGCAGTTCTTC.

This rearrangement joins TRBV29-1 to TRBJ1-2, with D possibly being TRBD1 (5 bases). This CDR3 contains 12 residues. Trimming pared 0 bases from V and 8 bases from J, leaving 10 bases between. The germline V gene has CDR1 SQVTM and CDR2 ANQGSEA. Here the CDR3 DNA reads TGCAGCGTTGAAGAAGGGGTGGGCGGCTACACCTTC. As protein: CSVEEGVGGYTF.

The chain employs TRBV25-1 and TRBJ2-7, with unresolved D. Germline CDR1 and CDR2: MGHDK and SYGVNS. Trimming shortened V by 3 bases and J by 7 bases, and 10 bases separated the two germline ends. CDR3 length: 12 residues. The CDR3 here is CASSDSHREQYF. CDR3 in DNA: TGTGCCAGCAGTGATTCCCATCGGGAGCAGTACTTC.

V usage is TRBV4-3 and J usage is TRBJ2-2; D gene unclear. The germline V gene has CDR1 LGHNA and CDR2 YSLEER. V was pared by 0 bases and J by 5 bases, with 13 bases between. CDR3 length: 16 amino acids. The CDR3: CASSQDQDLSTGELFF. The CDR3 nucleotides are TGCGCCAGCAGCCAAGACCAGGATCTATCAACCGGGGAGCTGTTTTTT.

The rearrangement joins TRBV10-3 to TRBJ2-3, with 7 bases aligning to TRBD1. With V trimmed by 9 bases and J by 2 bases, 8 bases remained unmatched. Germline V gives CDR1 ENHRY, CDR2 SYGVKD. CDR3 length equals 14 residues. The chain's CDR3 is CAMRQGPSTDTQYF. CDR3 sequence (DNA): TGTGCCATGAGACAGGGCCCTTCCACAGATACGCAGTATTTT.

The chain uses TRBV2 and TRBJ1-5; 7 bases line up with TRBD1. With 8 bases clipped from V and 4 bases from J, the junction kept 5 bases outside the gene matches. The germline gives CDR1 SNHLY, CDR2 FYNNEI. The CDR3 is 13 amino acids. The CDR3 bases are TGTGCCAGCCTGGGACAGCCTAATCAGCCCCAGCATTTT. Translated: CASLGQPNQPQHF.

As regards this clone: The same CDR3 also results from other DNA sequences found in this sample. The rearrangement joins TRBV6-5 to TRBJ1-5, with D hard to call. CDR1 is MNHEY and CDR2 is SVGAGI in the germline V gene. The CDR3 sequence is 13 residues long. The V gene lost 2 bases and the J gene lost 7 bases, with 9 bases spanning the gap. As DNA, the CDR3 is TGTGCCAGCAGTTACCGGGGTAACCAGCCCCAGCATTTT. Protein product: CASSYRGNQPQHF.

The CDR3, as DNA: TGTGCCAGCAGCGGCGACAGGACCAATCAGCCCCAGCATTTT. It yields the protein CASSGDRTNQPQHF. This chain joins TRBV2 and TRBJ1-5, with TRBD1 as a possible D gene (6 bases). The CDR3 is made up of 14 amino acids. V was shortened by 6 bases and J by 3 bases, with 12 bases between the two germline ends. Germline V gene data show CDR1 as SNHLY and CDR2 as FYNNEI.

The CDR3 reads CASIFGQLSGANVLTF. In DNA, the CDR3 is TGTGCCAGCATTTTCGGACAGCTCTCTGGGGCCAACGTCCTGACTTTC. This sequence joins TRBV7-9 and TRBJ2-6; TRBD1 might be the D (6 bases). There are 16 residues in the CDR3. V shed 7 bases and J shed 0 bases, with 13 bases lying between them. The germline CDR1 and CDR2 sequences are SEHNR and FQNEAQ (reference sequence).

J is TRBJ2-1 and V is TRBV7-3; no definite D call. The germline V gene has CDR1 SGHTA and CDR2 FQGTGA. V was clipped by 2 bases and J by 4 bases, with 12 bases between them. This CDR3 has 15 amino acids. CDR3 nucleotide sequence: TGTGCCAGCAGCTTAGGTCAGCCGACTTACAATGAGCAGTTCTTC. This encodes CASSLGQPTYNEQFF.